This is a list of T cell receptor beta chains from one sample in a study of regulatory T cells in long-lasting Graves disease. TCRdb re-derived calls from the multiplex PCR reads in MiXCR, one entry per CDR3 protein. The sample lists 400,000 to 550,000 distinct CDR3 sequences; around 17% were seen once. These data were also filed under a second study, of T cells in Graves' hyperthyroidism and ophthalmopathy.

Specimen: peripheral blood mononuclear cells (PBMCs), collected at new diagnosis, from a patient treated with antithyroid drugs. These receptors originate from a woman aged 25 to 45 with Graves disease. The CDR3 runs from the conserved cysteine through the conserved F or W. Each record gives: V gene, J gene, clone size, D gene, CDR3 protein, CDR3 DNA. The D gene is left open where the match is weak. The listing skips clone size in some rows; elsewhere it reads once, few, many or a size class.

>TRBV28|TRBJ2-5|many|TRBD2
CASSSTRTSGETQYF
TGTGCCAGCAGTTCCACCAGGACTAGTGGCGAGACCCAGTACTTC
>TRBV2|TRBJ2-7|many|-
CASGSGTLLYEQYF
TGTGCCAGCGGCTCGGGGACCCTCTTATACGAGCAGTACTTC
>TRBV20-1|TRBJ2-7|many|-
CSAPRVRDEQYF
TGCAGTGCTCCCAGGGTTCGGGACGAGCAGTACTTC
>TRBV2|TRBJ2-1|many|-
CASSEARDEQFF
TGTGCCAGCAGTGAAGCAAGAGATGAGCAGTTCTTC
>TRBV7-8|TRBJ2-3|many|TRBD1
CASSLVLGTGGTDTQYF
TGTGCCAGCAGCTTAGTATTAGGGACAGGAGGCACAGATACGCAGTATTTT
>TRBV9|TRBJ2-3|many|-
CASSVSPTDTQYF
TGTGCCAGCAGCGTAAGCCCCACAGATACGCAGTATTTT
>TRBV18|TRBJ2-5|many|-
CASSPTPAANQETQYF
TGTGCCAGCTCGCCGACGCCCGCGGCAAATCAAGAGACCCAGTACTTC
>TRBV5-6|TRBJ1-4|few|-
CASSLGSVRKLFF
TGTGCCAGCAGCTTGGGATCAGTGAGGAAACTGTTTTTT
>TRBV20-1|TRBJ1-2|many|-
CSARDKGQPTQGYTF
TGCAGTGCTAGGGACAAGGGGCAACCTACTCAAGGCTACACCTTC
>TRBV2|TRBJ2-3|many|-
CASSGVRSTDTQYF
TGTGCCAGCAGTGGCGTTCGAAGCACAGATACGCAGTATTTT
>TRBV27|TRBJ1-1|few|-
CASSLKSFNTEAFF
TGTGCCAGCAGTTTAAAGTCCTTCAATACTGAAGCTTTCTTT
>TRBV27|TRBJ2-7|-|TRBD2
CASRGLAGSREQYF
TGTGCCAGCAGAGGACTAGCGGGATCTCGCGAGCAGTACTTC
>TRBV18|TRBJ2-5|many|-
CASSPPDQTQYF
TGTGCCAGCTCACCACCCGATCAGACCCAGTACTTC
>TRBV9|TRBJ1-3|-|-
CASSVARDIYSPGNTIYF
TGTGCCAGCAGCGTAGCTCGGGACATCTATTCGCCTGGAAACACCATATATTTT
>TRBV5-4|TRBJ2-3|-|TRBD2
CASRLAGDLTDTQYF
TGTGCCAGCAGACTAGCGGGAGACCTCACAGATACGCAGTATTTT
>TRBV30|TRBJ1-1|many|-
CAWSGYRLGTEAFF
TGTGCCTGGAGTGGTTACCGGCTGGGCACTGAAGCTTTCTTT
>TRBV27|TRBJ2-1|many|-
CASTTRSSYNEQFF
TGTGCCAGCACCACAAGGAGCTCCTACAATGAGCAGTTCTTC
>TRBV20-1|TRBJ2-4|many|TRBD2
CSARGLAGAPKNIQYF
TGCAGTGCTAGAGGACTAGCGGGAGCTCCCAAAAACATTCAGTACTTC
>TRBV5-1|TRBJ1-2|many|-
CASSLRGPANYGYTF
TGCGCCAGCAGCTTGCGGGGGCCAGCTAACTATGGCTACACCTTC
>TRBV9|TRBJ2-1|once|-
CASSVEVVDNEQFF
TGTGCCAGCAGCGTAGAGGTAGTCGACAATGAGCAGTTCTTC
>TRBV20-1|TRBJ2-2|-|-
CSASWGGGTVGELFF
TGCAGTGCTAGCTGGGGCGGGGGCACGGTCGGGGAGCTGTTTTTT
>TRBV28|TRBJ2-7|many|TRBD1
CASSTLPLRQGPYEQYF
TGTGCCAGCAGTACTTTACCACTCAGACAGGGCCCCTACGAGCAGTACTTC
>TRBV13|TRBJ2-7|few|TRBD2
CASSLSGSDAYEQYF
TGTGCCAGCAGCCTAAGCGGGAGTGATGCCTACGAGCAGTACTTC
>TRBV30|TRBJ2-7|few|TRBD2
CAWSVWASGTYEQYF
TGTGCCTGGAGTGTATGGGCTAGCGGGACGTACGAGCAGTACTTC
>TRBV28|TRBJ2-7|many|-
CASTLTRSYEQYF
TGTGCCAGCACCCTTACTAGAAGCTACGAGCAGTACTTC
>TRBV7-2|TRBJ2-1|many|TRBD2
CASSLQTELAGVEFF
TGTGCCAGCAGCTTACAGACGGAACTAGCGGGAGTCGAGTTCTTC
>TRBV2|TRBJ2-1|many|-
CASKDTGVYEQFF
TGTGCCAGCAAGGACACGGGGGTCTATGAGCAGTTCTTC
>TRBV10-3|TRBJ2-3|many|-
CAISESLSADTQYF
TGTGCCATCAGTGAGTCTTTAAGCGCAGATACGCAGTATTTT
>TRBV11-2|TRBJ2-1|many|TRBD2
CASSRTSGKNSHNEQFF
TGTGCCAGCAGCCGGACTAGCGGGAAAAATTCACACAATGAGCAGTTCTTC
>TRBV14|TRBJ2-6|few|-
CASSLPGDSGANVLTF
TGTGCCAGCAGCCTCCCCGGAGACTCTGGGGCCAACGTCCTGACTTTC
>TRBV27|TRBJ2-5|many|-
CASSGKGTQYF
TGTGCCAGCTCGGGCAAAGGGACCCAGTACTTC
>TRBV6-2/TRBV6-3|TRBJ1-5|many|-
CASSSSGTRTQPQHF
TGTGCCAGCAGTTCCTCCGGGACAAGGACCCAGCCCCAGCATTTT
>TRBV7-9|TRBJ2-7|many|TRBD1
CASSGQGAYEQYF
TGTGCCAGCTCAGGACAGGGGGCCTACGAGCAGTACTTC
>TRBV7-8|TRBJ2-7|many|TRBD1
CASSSVRGRGQDEQYF
TGTGCCAGCAGCTCCGTCAGGGGGCGCGGACAAGACGAGCAGTACTTC
>TRBV6-1|TRBJ2-1|-|-
CASRLLGIANEQFF
TGTGCCAGCAGGTTACTAGGGATAGCCAATGAGCAGTTCTTC
>TRBV11-3|TRBJ2-1|many|TRBD2
CASSWREHPYNEQFF
TGTGCCAGCAGCTGGCGGGAGCACCCCTACAATGAGCAGTTCTTC
>TRBV6-9|TRBJ2-2|-|-
CASSYTEGGELFF
TGTGCCAGCAGTTACACCGAAGGGGGGGAGCTGTTTTTT
>TRBV2|TRBJ1-2|many|-
CASSDRRGGYTF
TGTGCCAGCAGTGATCGGAGGGGCGGCTACACCTTC
>TRBV6-1|TRBJ2-7|many|-
CATQGISYEQYF
TGTGCCACTCAGGGGATTTCCTACGAGCAGTACTTC
>TRBV11-1|TRBJ2-7|many|-
CASSSGHTLYEQYF
TGTGCCAGCAGTTCAGGACATACCTTATACGAGCAGTACTTC
>TRBV15|TRBJ1-2|many|-
CATSTQSYGYTF
TGTGCCACCAGCACCCAGAGTTATGGCTACACCTTC
>TRBV4-1|TRBJ2-2|-|-
CASSQVITQSGELFF
TGCGCCAGCAGCCAAGTAATCACGCAGTCCGGGGAGCTGTTTTTT
>TRBV3-1|TRBJ2-1|many|-
CASSQSGTPNNEQFF
TGTGCCAGCAGCCAATCCGGGACCCCGAACAATGAGCAGTTCTTC